This T cell receptor beta chain was documented in a study of tumor-infiltrating lymphocytes in primary liver carcinoma. There are a few counts of this clonotype. Germline is not matched at one junction end, which may reflect a read error. Reverse transcription of approximately 500 ng total RNA with a constant-region primer produced TCR beta cDNA. Modified slightly, ARM-PCR produced TCR beta libraries over three nested multiplex PCR rounds. Two initial PCR rounds of about 10 cycles each paired TRBV1-TRBV30 forward primers with a C-beta reverse primer. TCRdb ran MiXCR on the multiplex PCR reads and lists one entry per CDR3 protein. The sample contains about 48,000 distinct CDR3 sequences, about 80% of which appear only once. Unsorted bulk tissue, roughly 19-33 mg of it, served as the source for co-extraction of RNA and DNA. The CDR3 sequence is 14 residues long. The germline CDR1 and CDR2 sequences are SGHVS and FQNEAQ.

The sequencing input was liver tumor tissue from sampling region 3. Subset reported: tumor region T3, left-lateral pole. This chain uses TRBV7-8 with TRBJ2-3; D call uncertain. This sequence was found in a man aged 35-49 years with primary liver carcinoma and hepatitis B virus infection. CDR3 region: CVSSAIPSTDTQYF. The CDR3 bases are TGTGTCAGCAGTGCAATACCAAGCACAGATACGCAGTATTTT. Drawing the rest from reference TRBV7-8 and TRBJ2-3, the complete variable domain is GAGVSQSPRYKVAKRGQDVALRCDPISGHVSLFWYQQALGQGPEFLTYFQNEAQLDKSGLPSDRFFAERPEGSVSTLKIQRTQQEDSAVYLCVSSAIPSTDTQYFGPGTRLTVL.